This T cell receptor (beta chain) emerged from a study of CD8+CD57+ T cells in acquired aplastic anemia. By flow cytometry, patients selected for sequencing had shown an expansion of CD8+CD57+ cells. Genomic DNA templated the TCR beta VDJ and CDR3 profiling. TCRdb reprocessed the reads with MiXCR, giving one entry per CDR3 protein. In the table there are some 170,000 distinct CDR3 sequences, about 45% of which are singletons. Sequenced sample: sorted CD4+, CD8+, or CD8+CD57+ T cells (not recorded which) from PBMCs. This TCR came from a human donor with aplastic anemia.

The CDR3 coding sequence is TGTGCCAGTAGTCATACCCCGTTCTTC. Translating gives CASSHTPFF. The J gene is TRBJ2-1, the V gene TRBV19; no firm D call. The V gene's germline CDR1 is LNHDA and CDR2 SQIVND (reference sequence). This CDR3 is 9 amino acids long. V lost 5 bases, J lost 15 bases, and 8 bases lay in between.